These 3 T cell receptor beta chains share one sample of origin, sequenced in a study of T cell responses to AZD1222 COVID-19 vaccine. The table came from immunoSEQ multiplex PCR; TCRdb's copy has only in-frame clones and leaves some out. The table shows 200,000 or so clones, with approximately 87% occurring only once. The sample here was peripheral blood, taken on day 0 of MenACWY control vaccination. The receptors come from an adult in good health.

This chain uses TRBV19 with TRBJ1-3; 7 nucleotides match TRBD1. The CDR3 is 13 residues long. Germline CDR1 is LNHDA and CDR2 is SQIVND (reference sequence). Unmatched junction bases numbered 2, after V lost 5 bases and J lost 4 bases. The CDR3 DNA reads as TGTGCCAGTAGTCCGGGACAGGGAAACACCATATATTTT. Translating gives CASSPGQGNTIYF.

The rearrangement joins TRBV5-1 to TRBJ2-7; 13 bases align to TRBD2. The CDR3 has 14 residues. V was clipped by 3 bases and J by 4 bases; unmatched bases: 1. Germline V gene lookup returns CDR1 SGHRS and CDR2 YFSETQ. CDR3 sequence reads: CASSWTSGRYEQYF. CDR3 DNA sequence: TGCGCCAGCAGCTGGACTAGCGGGAGATACGAGCAGTACTTC. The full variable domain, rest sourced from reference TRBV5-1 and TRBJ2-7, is KAGVTQTPRYLIKTRGQQVTLSCSPISGHRSVSWYQQTPGQGLQFLFEYFSETQRNKGNFPGRFSGRQFSNSRSEMNVSTLELGDSALYLCASSWTSGRYEQYFGPGTRLTVT.

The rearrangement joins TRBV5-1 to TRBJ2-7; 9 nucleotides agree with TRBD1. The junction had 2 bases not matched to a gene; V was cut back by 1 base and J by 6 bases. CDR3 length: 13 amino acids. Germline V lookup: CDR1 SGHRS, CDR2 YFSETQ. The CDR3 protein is CASSLTGGTEQYF. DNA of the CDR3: TGCGCCAGCAGCTTGACAGGGGGCACCGAGCAGTACTTC.